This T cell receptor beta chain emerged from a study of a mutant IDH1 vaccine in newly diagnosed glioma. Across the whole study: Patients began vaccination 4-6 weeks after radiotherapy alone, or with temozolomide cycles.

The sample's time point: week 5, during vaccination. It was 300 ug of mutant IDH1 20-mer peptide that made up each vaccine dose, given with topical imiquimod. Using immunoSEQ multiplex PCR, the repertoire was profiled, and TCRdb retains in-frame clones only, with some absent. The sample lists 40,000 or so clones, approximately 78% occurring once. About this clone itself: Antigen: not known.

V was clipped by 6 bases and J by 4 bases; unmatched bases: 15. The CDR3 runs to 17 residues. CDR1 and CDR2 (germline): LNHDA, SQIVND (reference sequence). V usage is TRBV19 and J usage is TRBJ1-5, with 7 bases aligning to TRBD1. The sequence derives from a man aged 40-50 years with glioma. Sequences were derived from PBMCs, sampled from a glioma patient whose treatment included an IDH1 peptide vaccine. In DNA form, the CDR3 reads TGTGCCAGTAGAGTAAGGGCTCAGGGGGGAGGGAATCAGCCCCAGCATTTT. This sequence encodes CASRVRAQGGGNQPQHF.